The source of this T cell receptor beta chain is a study of T cell responses to AZD1222 COVID-19 vaccine. As for this clone: Its antigen is currently unknown.

TCRdb's copy holds only in-frame clones and misses some; the assay was immunoSEQ multiplex PCR. The data contain about 160,000 clones, 85% to 90% of them singletons. Looked up from germline, CDR1 is LGHDT and CDR2 is YNNKEL (reference sequence). The CDR3 is made up of 16 amino acids. V dropped 0 bases and J dropped 0 bases, with 9 bases sitting between them. The study's findings and limits: Mostly white British, mostly female donors; authors suggested clonal diversity may be underestimated.

The source of this sequence is an adult in good health. The sample here was peripheral blood, taken on day 0 of AZD1222 vaccination. The chain has TRBV3-1 (or the pseudogene TRBV3-2) and TRBJ2-1; D uncertain. The CDR3 loop is CASSQELFSSYNEQFF. The CDR3 nucleotides are TGTGCCAGCAGCCAAGAACTCTTCAGCTCCTACAATGAGCAGTTCTTC.